This TCR beta chain originates from a study of T cell repertoires in cytomegalovirus infection. Whole-study context: Selection of CMV epitopes for the study included recently identified HLA-C-restricted and well-studied HLA-B-restricted ones.

Overall study results and limits: Dominating the ex vivo response were TCR beta clonotypes that were CMV-specific and HLA-C-restricted.

This clonotype showed up just a few times. What it binds is unknown. MiXCR, applied by TCRdb to the reads, yields one record per CDR3 protein. The sample records hundreds of thousands of distinct CDR3 sequences, around 30% being singletons. The sequenced sample was cultured CD8+ T cells from PBMCs, obtained from culture after CMV antigen stimulation. This sequence was found in a human donor in good health (CMV status not recorded). Some clones in this sample may be carry-over from other donors' samples.

The CDR3 reads CASSPRMPLKEKNTEAFF. CDR3 nucleotide sequence: TGTGCCAGCAGCCCGCGTATGCCTTTAAAGGAGAAGAACACTGAAGCTTTCTTT. V gene TRBV5-5 combines with J gene TRBJ1-1; D is ambiguous. The CDR3 sequence is 18 residues long. Germline CDR1 reads SGHKS; CDR2 reads YYEKEE (reference sequence). V lost 4 bases to trimming and J lost 1 base, with 23 bases between them.